The following is a T cell receptor (beta chain) sequence with its context. What it binds is unknown. These data belong to a study of CD8 T cells in ankylosing spondylitis. Overall study findings and caveats: Disease-linked clones bore a CD8+ phenotype, appearing relatively rarely in peripheral blood.

Quantitative 5'-RACE was performed with molecular barcodes, and it yielded the TCR beta libraries. MiXCR was run by TCRdb on the 5' RACE reads, yielding one entry per CDR3 protein. The sample shows 180,000 or so distinct CDR3 sequences, around 10% of them seen only once. The CDR3 has 16 amino acids. The germline CDR1 and CDR2 sequences are SGHAT and FQNNGV. V gave up 1 base and J gave up 4 bases, with 13 bases separating them. The sample was blood, either unsorted or a sorted T cell fraction (not recorded which). The source is a male donor with ankylosing spondylitis or in good health (not recorded which). The chain employs TRBV11-2 and TRBJ2-2; maybe TRBD1 (6 bases). Here the CDR3 reads CASSLGVQGTTGELFF. In nucleotides, the CDR3 is TGTGCCAGCAGCTTAGGAGTACAGGGTACCACCGGGGAGCTGTTTTTT. Together with reference TRBV11-2 and TRBJ2-2, the CDR3 gives the full variable domain: EAGVAQSPRYKIIEKRQSVAFWCNPISGHATLYWYQQILGQGPKLLIQFQNNGVVDDSQLPKDRFSAERLKGVDSTLKIQPAKLEDSAVYLCASSLGVQGTTGELFFGEGSRLTVL.